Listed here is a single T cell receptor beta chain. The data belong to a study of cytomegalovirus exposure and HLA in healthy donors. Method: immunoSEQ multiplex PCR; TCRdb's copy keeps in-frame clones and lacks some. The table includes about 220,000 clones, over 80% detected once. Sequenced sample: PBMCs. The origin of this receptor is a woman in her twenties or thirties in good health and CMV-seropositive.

For the CDR3, the DNA is TGTGCCAGCAGTTGGCGGACAGCTTACGAGCAGTACTTC. Its protein is CASSWRTAYEQYF. The V and J genes are TRBV27 and TRBJ2-7; D may be TRBD1 (6 bases). Germline V CDR1 and CDR2: MNHEY, SMNVEV (reference sequence). Trimming pared 4 bases from V and 4 bases from J, leaving 11 bases between. The CDR3 length is 13 residues.